Following are 12 T cell receptor beta chains from one sample sequenced in a study of shared clonotypes between healthy human individuals. Naive CD8 populations comprised CD45RO-negative cells positively selected for CCR7, excluding terminally differentiated effector memory CD45RA+ cells. Sequencing used immunoSEQ multiplex PCR; TCRdb keeps in-frame clones, though not all of them. There are about 590,000 clones in the sample; over 95% occur only once, and 0.085% to 0.11% lies in the top ten. Source material: naive CD8+ T cells sorted from blood. The receptor source for this set is a woman in her 30s in good health.

The J gene is TRBJ2-5, the V gene TRBV28, with D unresolved. CDR1 MDHEN and CDR2 SYDVKM come from the germline V gene. CDR3 size: 15 residues. Trimming pared 5 bases from V and 5 bases from J, leaving 18 bases between. The CDR3 DNA sequence: TGTGCCAGCAGTCCTTCGATCGACATGTCGGAGACCCAGTACTTC. Protein product: CASSPSIDMSETQYF.

J is TRBJ2-1 and V is TRBV27; D might be TRBD2 (6 bases). CDR3 length: 13 amino acids. Germline CDR1 reads MNHEY; CDR2 reads SMNVEV (reference sequence). Deletions cut 4 bases from V and 10 bases from J, with 14 bases between. For the CDR3, the DNA is TGTGCCAGCAGTTATACTAGCCGGAGCGAGCAGTTCTTC. Translated: CASSYTSRSEQFF.

The chain is built from TRBV5-4 and TRBJ1-1; tentative D call: TRBD1 (6 bases). Germline loops: CDR1 SGHNT, CDR2 YYREEE (reference sequence). Trimming removed 6 bases from V and 2 bases from J, with 11 bases in between. This CDR3 spans 13 amino acids. The CDR3: CASMGGSNTEAFF. DNA of the CDR3: TGTGCCAGCATGGGGGGCAGTAACACTGAAGCTTTCTTT. The full variable domain, completed using reference TRBV5-4 and TRBJ1-1, is ETGVTQSPTHLIKTRGQQVTLRCSSQSGHNTVSWYQQALGQGPQFIFQYYREEENGRGNFPPRFSGLQFPNYSSELNVNALELDDSALYLCASMGGSNTEAFFGQGTRLTVV.

V usage is TRBV5-1 and J usage is TRBJ1-5, with D unresolved. Trimming took off 0 bases at V and 6 bases at J, with 13 bases between the two ends. CDR1 and CDR2 from the germline V gene are SGHRS and YFSETQ. This CDR3 has 15 residues. The CDR3: CASSLGWGKSQPQHF. CDR3 in DNA: TGCGCCAGCAGCTTGGGGTGGGGTAAGAGTCAGCCCCAGCATTTT.

The chain recombines TRBV6-1 with TRBJ1-5; possible D gene TRBD1, 6 bases. Germline values: CDR1 MNHNS, CDR2 SASEGT. This CDR3 comprises 17 residues. V was shortened by 4 bases and J by 1 base, with 17 bases between the two germline ends. Here the CDR3 reads CASSGRFGGQSNQPQHF. The CDR3 bases are TGTGCCAGCAGTGGTCGGTTTGGGGGGCAGAGCAATCAGCCCCAGCATTTT.

In regard to this clone: The identical CDR3 is also encoded by other nucleotide sequences in the sample. The rearrangement links TRBV19 to TRBJ2-7; D is unresolved. The CDR3 covers 12 residues. Germline V gene lookup returns CDR1 LNHDA and CDR2 SQIVND (reference sequence). Trimming left V 1 base short and J 6 bases short, with 7 bases between. In DNA form, the CDR3 reads TGTGCCAGTAGTATAGGCGGTTCCGAGCAGTACTTC. The encoded protein is CASSIGGSEQYF.

The chain recombines TRBV11-2 with TRBJ1-1; no firm D call. This CDR3 comprises 15 residues. V lost 0 bases and J lost 1, with 9 bases in between. The V gene's germline CDR1 is SGHAT and CDR2 FQNNGV. CDR3 DNA sequence: TGTGCCAGCAGCTTAGACCCCGCGGGGAACACTGAAGCTTTCTTT. This sequence encodes CASSLDPAGNTEAFF.

The chain recombines TRBV6-5 with TRBJ1-2; D call uncertain. Per the germline V gene, CDR1 is MNHEY and CDR2 is SVGAGI. This CDR3 region has 15 residues. V was trimmed by 5 bases and J by 3 bases, leaving 16 bases between them. The CDR3 region is CASSRASVLDYGYTF. CDR3 in DNA: TGTGCCAGCAGTCGAGCATCGGTATTAGACTATGGCTACACCTTC.

The gene calls are TRBV29-1 and TRBJ2-7; the D gene is possibly TRBD2 (6 bases). From germline, CDR1 is SQVTM and CDR2 ANQGSEA. V was trimmed by 5 bases and J by 0 bases, leaving 14 bases between them. There are 14 residues in the CDR3. The CDR3 sequence: CSVLTPGSSYEQYF. The CDR3 nucleotides are TGCAGCGTTTTGACCCCCGGGAGCTCCTACGAGCAGTACTTC.

This chain joins TRBV27 and TRBJ2-1; 7 bases align to TRBD2. CDR1 is MNHEY, CDR2 SMNVEV, per germline (reference sequence). V gave up 8 bases and J gave up 2 bases; unmatched junction bases: 3. CDR3 length: 13 residues. This CDR3 is CASQREPYNEQFF. The CDR3 DNA reads TGTGCCAGCCAGCGGGAACCCTACAATGAGCAGTTCTTC.

The chain carries TRBV13 and TRBJ2-7; D gene ambiguous. Germline V lookup: CDR1 PRHDT, CDR2 FYEKMQ (reference sequence). The CDR3 has 14 amino acids. V lost 8 bases and J 6 bases, leaving 20 bases between the germline ends. The CDR3 DNA is TGTGCCAGCGGAACCTTGAACGGGCGTCGCGAGCAGTACTTC. Protein sequence: CASGTLNGRREQYF.

The chain joins TRBV7-3 to TRBJ1-1; D is undetermined. The V end was cut by 2 bases, the J end by 0 bases, with 10 bases between. The CDR3 totals 15 residues. The germline V gene encodes CDR1 SGHTA and CDR2 FQGTGA. DNA for the CDR3: TGTGCCAGCAGCTTAGGTATAGGGATGAACACTGAAGCTTTCTTT. As protein: CASSLGIGMNTEAFF.